The subject of this entry is one TCR beta chain. This sample is part of a study of blood T cell repertoires in COVID-19. Looking at the study overall: COVID-19 samples, acute and convalescent, were from the United States, Italy and Spain. PBMCs, B-cell-depleted T cells, or T cells provided the cDNA or gDNA that made up the material.

V lost 1 base, J lost 2 bases, and 8 bases lay in between. This CDR3 spans 14 amino acids. Looked up from germline, CDR1 is MNHNS and CDR2 is SASEGT. The authors' processing: Reference gene primer amplification gave nucleated cell count estimates. Using immunoSEQ multiplex PCR, the repertoire was profiled, and TCRdb retains in-frame clones only, with some absent. V and J calls and clone size are those listed in that table; D and trimming were worked out from the DNA. The sample contains over 90,000 clones, approximately 86% of which appear only once. This chain joins TRBV6-1 and TRBJ2-5, with D tentatively TRBD1 (5 bases). This TCR was recovered from a man in his fifties with active or convalescent COVID-19. Source material: peripheral blood. CDR3 residues: CASSEGQSQETQYF. DNA of the CDR3: TGTGCCAGCAGTGAAGGACAGTCACAAGAGACCCAGTACTTC.